This entry lists 2 T cell receptor beta chains sequenced from one sample in a study of blood T cells in healthy people across ages. The second PCR ran roughly 6 to 11 cycles with a sample-barcoded 5' primer and J-beta primers. MiXCR was run by TCRdb on the 5' RACE reads, yielding one entry per CDR3 protein. In the table there are around 1,600,000 distinct CDR3 sequences, less than 45% of which are singletons. The specimen was blood. These receptors came from a woman aged 18-29 years in good health.

The CDR3 spells CASSRDARGYTF. In DNA, the CDR3 is TGTGCCAGTAGTCGGGACGCGCGGGGCTACACCTTC. V gene TRBV19 combines with J gene TRBJ1-2; possibly TRBD1 for D (5 bases). In germline, CDR1 is LNHDA, CDR2 SQIVND (reference sequence). V gave up 5 bases and J gave up 8 bases, with 12 bases separating them. The CDR3 totals 12 residues.

This chain links TRBV7-3 with TRBJ2-7; a weak D match, TRBD2 (5 bases). The DNA end lines up better with TRBJ2-5; the J call may be wrong. Per germline, CDR1 SGHTA and CDR2 FQGTGA. The CDR3 sequence is 13 residues long. CDR3 nucleotide sequence: TGTGCCAGCAACACTAGGCTCGGAGAGACCCAGTACTTC. It translates to CASNTRLGETQYF.